This entry lists 2 T cell receptor beta chains sequenced from one sample in a study of cytomegalovirus exposure and HLA in healthy donors. The study ran its PCR with 60 Vbeta and 13 Jbeta primers. Repertoires were generated with immunoSEQ multiplex PCR, while TCRdb's copy carries only in-frame clones and drops some. The profile shows over 150,000 clones, 84% of them singletons. Specimen: PBMCs. The origin of the receptors is a man younger than 35 in good health and CMV-seronegative.

This chain uses TRBV29-1 with TRBJ2-4, with 8 positions matching TRBD1. CDR1 SQVTM and CDR2 ANQGSEA come from the germline V gene. The CDR3 consists of 14 residues. J gave up 0 bases and V 4 bases, and 2 bases lay outside the gene matches. CDR3 sequence reads: CSVGQGLAKNIQYF. CDR3 in DNA: TGCAGCGTTGGACAGGGGCTAGCCAAAAACATTCAGTACTTC.

The chain combines TRBV14 with TRBJ2-1; a possible D gene is TRBD2 (5 bases). The CDR3 contains 15 residues. CDR1 and CDR2 from the germline V gene are SGHDN and FVKESK. Trimming removed 3 bases at V and 0 bases at J, with 9 bases between. Written as DNA, the CDR3 is TGTGCCAGCAGCCACCGAGGGAGCTCCTACAATGAGCAGTTCTTC. Amino acid sequence: CASSHRGSSYNEQFF.